The T cell receptor beta chain under discussion was sequenced for a study of CD8+ T cells in alopecia areata. Study summary: Treated individuals took tofacitinib by mouth, 5 to 10 mg twice daily. The study gave tofacitinib for 6 to 18 months, then 6 months off drug.

RNA, once extracted, was reverse transcribed into cDNA for use as the sequencing template. Repertoires were generated with immunoSEQ multiplex PCR, while TCRdb's copy carries only in-frame clones and drops some. This table has some 210,000 clones, 66% appearing once. Overall study findings and caveats: Scalp clonality decreased significantly with tofacitinib, and so did expanded CD8+ clones among the top 100. While tofacitinib was given, many expanded lesional clones persisted in scalp and blood.

About this clone itself: Its antigen remains unidentified.

Treatment noted: oral pan-JAK inhibitor, 5-10 mg twice daily. The source is a human donor with alopecia areata. The source material was CD4+ T cells sorted from blood, sampled at approximately week 42, from a patient treated with tofacitinib.

This chain's CDR3 is CSVRQGRQAFF. The CDR3 coding sequence is TGCAGCGTTAGACAGGGGCGACAGGCTTTCTTT. This chain joins TRBV29-1 and TRBJ1-1; the match to TRBD1 covers 8 bases. V trimming: 5 bases; J trimming: 11 bases; junction bases outside the gene matches: 7. Looked up from germline, CDR1 is SQVTM and CDR2 is ANQGSEA. The CDR3 extends over 11 amino acids.